The 9 T cell receptor beta chains reported below all come from one sample, sequenced in a study of cytomegalovirus exposure and HLA in healthy donors. The PCR ran on 60 Vbeta and 13 Jbeta primers. The table came from immunoSEQ multiplex PCR; TCRdb's copy has only in-frame clones and leaves some out. This sample has 140,000 to 150,000 clones, with 60% to 85% found just once. Sequences were obtained from PBMCs. The receptors originated from a middle-aged man in good health and CMV-seropositive.

V gene TRBV28 combines with J gene TRBJ2-1; 7 bases fit TRBD2. This CDR3 has 16 residues. Losses at the gene ends were 6 bases for V and 4 bases for J; bases not matched to a gene: 12. The V gene's germline CDR1 is MDHEN and CDR2 SYDVKM. CDR3 coding DNA: TGTGCCAGCAGCCGGTTAGGACTAGACGGTTACAATGAGCAGTTCTTC. It translates to CASSRLGLDGYNEQFF. The whole variable domain, remainder taken from reference TRBV28 and TRBJ2-1, is DVKVTQSSRYLVKRTGEKVFLECVQDMDHENMFWYRQDPGLGLRLIYFSYDVKMKEKGDIPEGYSVSREKKERFSLILESASTNQTSMYLCASSRLGLDGYNEQFFGPGTRLTVL.

This rearrangement joins TRBV18 to TRBJ2-1; 12 positions agree with TRBD2. Germline-derived CDR1 and CDR2 are KGHSH and LQKENI. V lost 3 bases to trimming and J lost 4 bases; unmatched junction nucleotides: 16. The CDR3 spans 20 residues. The DNA of the CDR3 is TGTGCCAGCTCACCGGGGCTACTGACACAAGGACTAGCGGGATACAATGAGCAGTTCTTC. Its translation is CASSPGLLTQGLAGYNEQFF.

The rearrangement joins TRBV7-3 to TRBJ2-3, with 8 bases fitting TRBD2. This CDR3 spans 15 amino acids. CDR1 and CDR2 (germline): SGHTA, FQGTGA. V shed 3 bases and J 4 bases; nucleotides not matched to a gene: 6. In DNA form, the CDR3 reads TGTGCCAGCAGCTTCGGAGCGGGAGATGCAGATACGCAGTATTTT. Translated: CASSFGAGDADTQYF.

The chain is built from TRBV7-9 and TRBJ1-1; D is unresolved. From germline, CDR1 is SEHNR and CDR2 FQNEAQ (reference sequence). Trimming cost V 2 bases and J 4 bases, with 8 bases left between them. The CDR3 is made up of 13 amino acids. The CDR3 bases are TGTGCCAGCAGCTTACAGGTGTTCACTGAAGCTTTCTTT. Protein sequence: CASSLQVFTEAFF.

This clone has only a few counts. This chain connects TRBV28 to TRBJ2-7; no clear D gene. Germline V gene data show CDR1 as MDHEN and CDR2 as SYDVKM. The CDR3 covers 12 residues. V dropped 4 bases and J dropped 2 bases, with 6 bases sitting between them. The CDR3 sequence: CASSSHAYEQYF. CDR3 DNA: TGTGCCAGCAGTTCCCATGCCTACGAGCAGTACTTC. The complete variable domain, with remaining parts taken from reference TRBV28 and TRBJ2-7, reads DVKVTQSSRYLVKRTGEKVFLECVQDMDHENMFWYRQDPGLGLRLIYFSYDVKMKEKGDIPEGYSVSREKKERFSLILESASTNQTSMYLCASSSHAYEQYFGPGTRLTVT.

This clone was seen more than once but under ten times. The chain recombines TRBV14 with TRBJ2-5; 11 bases are shared with TRBD2. Germline CDR1 and CDR2: SGHDN and FVKESK. V shed 4 bases and J 5 bases; nucleotides not matched to a gene: 3. The CDR3 loop spans 14 amino acids. The CDR3, as DNA: TGTGCCAGCAGCCTCCTAGCGGGAGGCGAGACCCAGTACTTC. It encodes CASSLLAGGETQYF.

The table lists this clone with a few counts. V usage is TRBV14 and J usage is TRBJ2-3, with 8 bases fitting TRBD2. The CDR3 spans 14 residues. The germline V gene encodes CDR1 SGHDN and CDR2 FVKESK. V shed 4 bases, J shed 5 bases, and the junction held 5 bases outside the gene matches. For the CDR3, the DNA is TGTGCCAGCAGCCCTCTAGCGGGTGGAGATACGCAGTATTTT. This codes for CASSPLAGGDTQYF.

V is TRBV30 and J is TRBJ2-1, with 8 nucleotides matching TRBD2. V shed 5 bases and J 9 bases; nucleotides not matched to a gene: 6. CDR1 and CDR2 (germline): GTSNPN, SVGIG (reference sequence). The CDR3 runs to 12 residues. This chain's CDR3 is CAWSPAGGEQFF. The CDR3 bases are TGTGCCTGGTCCCCGGCGGGGGGTGAGCAGTTCTTC.

V is TRBV14 and J is TRBJ1-1; 8 bases map to TRBD1. The CDR3 consists of 13 residues. The V gene's germline CDR1 is SGHDN and CDR2 FVKESK. The ends lost 3 bases at V and 10 bases at J; junction bases unmatched: 7. The CDR3 reads CASSHNLDRGAFF. DNA for the CDR3: TGTGCCAGCAGCCACAATCTTGACAGGGGAGCTTTCTTT.